A single sample is the source of the 6 T cell receptor beta chains below, sequenced in a study of blood T cell repertoires in COVID-19 (dated by TCRdb to 2020 to 2021). The method was the immunoSEQ multiplex PCR assay. The table comes from immuneACCESS by way of TCRdb, which keeps in-frame sequences with V and J called. Part of the clones is missing from these tables; in studies checked, under half for an unresolved V gene and the rest for unknown reasons. Within this sample are nearly 100,000 clones, with roughly 80% of them counted one time only. The ten biggest clones cover roughly 17% of the sample. The sample taken for sequencing was peripheral blood. These receptors were collected from a woman aged 60-75 years with acute or convalescent COVID-19.

The chain uses TRBV6-6 and TRBJ2-1; maybe TRBD2 (6 bases). The germline gives CDR1 MNHNY, CDR2 SVGAGI (reference sequence). Trimming took off 6 bases at V and 4 bases at J, with 10 bases between the two ends. The CDR3 has 13 amino acids. The CDR3 DNA is TGTGCCAGCAGCAGGACTACTTACAATGAGCAGTTCTTC. It specifies CASSRTTYNEQFF.

This chain joins TRBV27 and TRBJ1-4, with 8 bases matching TRBD1. Germline V gene data show CDR1 as MNHEY and CDR2 as SMNVEV (reference sequence). Trimming took 6 bases from V and 8 from J; bases not matched to a gene: 5. There are 13 residues in the CDR3. CDR3 residues: CASRPNRGEKLFF. The DNA for the CDR3 is TGTGCCAGCAGACCCAACAGGGGGGAAAAACTGTTTTTT.

The genes are TRBV6-1 and TRBJ1-2; D is undetermined. This CDR3 has 14 residues. The V end lost 3 bases, the J end lost 6 bases, and 14 bases lay between the germline ends. Germline CDR1 MNHNS, CDR2 SASEGT. The CDR3 loop reads CASSESVELNGYTF. The CDR3 DNA sequence: TGTGCCAGCAGTGAGAGCGTGGAGCTGAATGGCTACACCTTC.

The CDR3 DNA reads TGTGCCAGCCAGGGGGGTATTAATTCACCCCTCCACTTT. Amino acid sequence: CASQGGINSPLHF. The J gene is TRBJ1-6, the V gene TRBV2, with 7 bases identical to TRBD1. V dropped 8 bases and J dropped 6; count of bases not matched to a gene: 4. The CDR3 is 13 residues long. The germline V gene encodes CDR1 SNHLY and CDR2 FYNNEI.

This clone was recorded a few times. This chain connects TRBV4-2 to TRBJ2-7; the D is unclear. V shed 0 bases and J shed 3 bases, with 18 bases lying between them. CDR3 length: 17 amino acids. CDR1 and CDR2 from the germline V gene are LGHNA and YNFKEQ. CDR3 DNA sequence: TGTGCCAGCAGCCAAGAAACGCAGGCTTCACCCCGCTACGAGCAGTACTTC. Amino acid sequence: CASSQETQASPRYEQYF.

The chain employs TRBV11-3 and TRBJ1-6; D is undetermined. The CDR3 has 13 residues. CDR1 SGHNT and CDR2 YENEEA come from the germline V gene. V gave up 3 bases and J gave up 7 bases, with 7 bases separating them. CDR3 sequence (DNA): TGTGCCAGCAGCTTTAGCCCCAATTCACCCCTCCACTTT. The encoded protein is CASSFSPNSPLHF.